This T cell receptor (beta chain) was found in a study of cytomegalovirus exposure and HLA in healthy donors. Study summary: Samples from HLA-typed donors yielded about 85 million unique TCRs in an early data release.

This clone was detected only once. Primers: 60 Vbeta forward and 13 Jbeta reverse. Profiling relied on immunoSEQ multiplex PCR, and the TCRdb table lists in-frame clones only, not all of them. The table lists 150,000 to 200,000 clones, about 75% of them singletons. The sample was PBMCs. This receptor was identified in a middle-aged woman in good health and CMV-seropositive.

CDR3 loop: CASSLAQGAVTGELFF. For the CDR3, the DNA is TGTGCCAGCAGTTTGGCACAGGGGGCCGTCACCGGGGAGCTGTTTTTT. This chain links TRBV28 with TRBJ2-2; TRBD1 aligns across 9 bases. The germline V gene has CDR1 MDHEN and CDR2 SYDVKM. The CDR3 is made up of 16 amino acids. J gave up 4 bases and V 3 bases, and 6 bases lay outside the gene matches.